This TCR beta chain originates from a study of blood T cells in healthy people across ages. Findings of the study overall: Unsorted PBMC material precluded a definitive naive versus antigen-experienced comparison.

The people who gave samples were healthy Caucasians from Russia, aged about 6 to 100. The use of a sample-barcoded 5' primer and a J-beta primer mix characterized a second PCR of about 7 to 12 cycles. TCRdb processed the 5' RACE reads anew with MiXCR; each CDR3 protein has one entry. The table lists 1.5 million to 2 million distinct CDR3 sequences, around 50% of them singletons. This CDR3 has 16 amino acids. With V trimmed by 4 bases and J by 6 bases, 13 bases remained unmatched. In its sample, this clonotype was seen a few times. Its specificity is unknown. This TCR was sampled from a woman in her 40s in good health. Sequencing was performed on blood. The gene calls are TRBV12-3 or TRBV12-4 and TRBJ1-2, with TRBD1 matching 8 bases. The CDR3: CASSSGGQAPVHGYTF. The CDR3, as DNA: TGTGCCAGCAGTTCAGGGGGACAGGCCCCCGTTCATGGCTACACCTTC.